The 5 T cell receptor beta chains below come from one sample, sequenced in a study of blood T cell repertoires in COVID-19. Measured with immunoSEQ multiplex PCR; TCRdb has only the in-frame clones, and not every one. The sample lists 95,000 to 150,000 clones, just over 85% seen once, with about 4.5% in the top ten. Sequenced input: peripheral blood. The receptors originated from a man in his forties or fifties with acute or convalescent COVID-19.

The V call is TRBV7-9, the J call TRBJ1-2; 9 nucleotides align to TRBD1. Germline loops: CDR1 SEHNR, CDR2 FQNEAQ (reference sequence). This CDR3 spans 14 amino acids. V shed 7 bases and J 7 bases; nucleotides not matched to a gene: 10. The CDR3 sequence: CASTEGQGPGGYTF. CDR3 bases: TGTGCCAGCACGGAGGGACAGGGACCTGGTGGCTACACCTTC.

The chain joins TRBV7-9 to TRBJ2-5, with D perhaps matching TRBD2 (6 bases). The CDR3 runs to 16 residues. With 1 base removed from V and 2 bases from J, the gap between germline ends came to 14 bases. The V gene's germline CDR1 is SEHNR and CDR2 FQNEAQ (reference sequence). CDR3 nucleotide sequence: TGTGCCAGCAGCTTAGTAGAGGGACTCTTGCAAGAGACCCAGTACTTC. This translates into CASSLVEGLLQETQYF.

The J gene is TRBJ2-1, the V gene TRBV6-1; D is possibly TRBD1 (5 bases). The germline V gene has CDR1 MNHNS and CDR2 SASEGT. Trimming removed 2 bases at V and 3 bases at J, with 11 bases between. The CDR3 totals 15 residues. CDR3 protein: CASSETQGSYNEQFF. The CDR3 bases are TGTGCCAGCAGTGAAACCCAGGGCAGCTACAATGAGCAGTTCTTC.

Comments on this clone: Other DNA sequences of this sample code for an identical CDR3. This chain links TRBV9 with TRBJ1-1; D is possibly TRBD1 (5 bases). The CDR3 extends over 13 amino acids. V was shortened by 0 bases and J by 3 bases, with 6 bases between the two germline ends. Germline V gene sequence: CDR1 SGDLS, CDR2 YYNGEE. The CDR3 bases are TGTGCCAGCAGCGTAGGGGGCGACACTGAAGCTTTCTTT. Translation gives CASSVGGDTEAFF. The variable domain in full, with the rest retrieved from reference TRBV9 and TRBJ1-1, is DSGVTQTPKHLITATGQRVTLRCSPRSGDLSVYWYQQSLDQGLQFLIQYYNGEERAKGNILERFSAQQFPDLHSELNLSSLELGDSALYFCASSVGGDTEAFFGQGTRLTVV.

CDR3 sequence: CASRQASITDTQYF. CDR3 coding DNA: TGCGCCAGCAGACAGGCCTCGATCACAGATACGCAGTATTTT. The rearrangement joins TRBV10-2 to TRBJ2-3, with a weak D call TRBD1 (5 bases). There are 14 residues in the CDR3. CDR1 is WSHSY and CDR2 is SAAADI in the germline V gene. V gave up 6 bases and J gave up 2 bases, with 12 bases separating them.